A single sample is the source of the 19 T cell receptor beta chains below, sequenced in a study of Graves' ophthalmopathy and Graves' hyperthyroidism. Amplifying from RNA transcripts, the study obtained TCR beta CDR3 regions. First-round RT-PCR used HTBI primers; second-round multiplex PCR followed. TCRdb processed the multiplex PCR reads anew with MiXCR; each CDR3 protein has one entry. The sample gives hundreds of thousands of distinct CDR3 sequences, around an eighth of which show up once; 9.5% to 10% is in the top ten. Sequenced: blood. The receptors originated from a woman aged 25 to 39 with Graves' ophthalmopathy.

This clonotype was picked up many times. The CDR3 protein is CASSSPRLTNTGELFF. The CDR3 coding sequence is TGTGCCAGCAGTTCCCCCCGACTGACAAACACCGGGGAGCTGTTTTTT. The V gene is TRBV6-2 or TRBV6-3, the J gene TRBJ2-2, with D unclear. V was clipped by 4 bases and J by 2 bases, with 14 bases between them. CDR3 length equals 16 residues. Germline lookup yields CDR1 MNHEY and CDR2 SVGEGT.

In its sample, this clonotype was seen a few times. Just one base apart from a much larger clone, this may be a read error. This chain joins TRBV9 and TRBJ1-1, with 7 bases that match TRBD1. Germline CDR1 and CDR2: SGDLS and YYNGEE. V shed 3 bases, J shed 3 bases, and the junction held 8 bases outside the gene matches. CDR3 size: 15 residues. The CDR3 reads CASSATGHGDTEAFF. CDR3 sequence (DNA): TGTGCCAGCAGCGCGACAGGGCATGGGGACACTGAAGCTTTCTTT.

This clonotype was seen repeatedly, ten times or more. The chain links TRBV6-5 to TRBJ1-1, with D maybe TRBD1 (5 bases). V dropped 4 bases and J dropped 4 bases, with 13 bases sitting between them. Germline loops: CDR1 MNHEY, CDR2 SVGAGI. CDR3 length: 14 residues. DNA for the CDR3: TGTGCCAGCAGTTCGGGCAGGGCGGTCACTGAAGCTTTCTTT. This encodes CASSSGRAVTEAFF.

This clonotype was seen repeatedly, ten times or more. V usage is TRBV30 and J usage is TRBJ2-1; no clear D gene. The V end was cut by 2 bases, the J end by 7 bases, with 9 bases between. The CDR3 length is 12 residues. CDR1 is GTSNPN, CDR2 SVGIG, per germline (reference sequence). CDR3 in DNA: TGTGCCTGGAGTCTCGGGTCTAATGAGCAGTTCTTC. It codes for CAWSLGSNEQFF. Full variable domain (missing parts from reference TRBV30 and TRBJ2-1): SQTIHQWPATLVQPVGSPLSLECTVEGTSNPNLYWYRQAAGRGLQLLFYSVGIGQISSEVPQNLSASRPQDRQFILSSKKLLLSDSGFYLCAWSLGSNEQFFGPGTRLTVL.

In its sample, this clonotype was seen many times. This sequence joins TRBV30 and TRBJ2-2; a possible D gene is TRBD1 (6 bases). V was shortened by 1 base and J by 13 bases, with 13 bases between the two germline ends. Germline V gives CDR1 GTSNPN, CDR2 SVGIG (reference sequence). The CDR3 extends over 12 amino acids. The CDR3 bases are TGTGCCTGGAGTGCCGGACAGACGTGGCTGTTTTTT. The encoded protein is CAWSAGQTWLFF.

The chain combines TRBV12-3 or TRBV12-4 with TRBJ1-1; TRBD1 matches at 8 bases. V lost 6 bases, J lost 6 bases, and 9 bases stayed unmatched. The CDR3 runs 14 residues. CDR3 in DNA: TGTGCCAGCAGGGGGAGGACAGGGACTGCTGAAGCTTTCTTT. Translated: CASRGRTGTAEAFF.

This clonotype was found many times. This chain uses TRBV5-1 with TRBJ2-1; D not resolved. The germline V gene encodes CDR1 SGHRS and CDR2 YFSETQ. The CDR3 spans 15 residues. Trimming cost V 0 bases and J 3 bases, with 10 bases left between them. Written as DNA, the CDR3 is TGCGCCAGCAGCTTGGAGTCGATTCACTACAATGAGCAGTTCTTC. This translates into CASSLESIHYNEQFF. The full variable domain, rest sourced from reference TRBV5-1 and TRBJ2-1, is KAGVTQTPRYLIKTRGQQVTLSCSPISGHRSVSWYQQTPGQGLQFLFEYFSETQRNKGNFPGRFSGRQFSNSRSEMNVSTLELGDSALYLCASSLESIHYNEQFFGPGTRLTVL.

This clonotype was seen at least ten times. This sequence joins TRBV19 and TRBJ2-3, with 9 positions matching TRBD1. The germline V gene encodes CDR1 LNHDA and CDR2 SQIVND (reference sequence). Trimming took 3 bases from V and 5 from J; bases not matched to a gene: 3. This CDR3 spans 14 amino acids. The CDR3 region is CASSIGQGIDTQYF. The CDR3 DNA follows: TGTGCCAGTAGTATTGGACAGGGGATAGATACGCAGTATTTT.

Many counts were recorded for this clonotype. CDR3 bases: TGCAGTGTCAGGACAGGGCGTTCCTACGAGCAGTACTTC. Residues: CSVRTGRSYEQYF. The chain uses TRBV20-1 and TRBJ2-7, with TRBD1 identical over 8 bases. The J segment lost 1 base and the V segment lost 7 bases, leaving 6 bases of the junction unmatched. The CDR3 is 13 amino acids. Germline CDR1 and CDR2: DFQATT and SNEGSKA (reference sequence).

At least ten counts were recorded for this clonotype. V usage is TRBV7-3 and J usage is TRBJ2-2; tentatively, D is TRBD1 (6 bases). The CDR3 spans 17 residues. The V end was cut by 4 bases, the J end by 0 bases, with 15 bases between. Germline CDR1 is SGHTA and CDR2 is FQGTGA. The CDR3 bases are TGTGCCAGCAGCTCTCAAGTGCAGGGGTCGAACACCGGGGAGCTGTTTTTT. This encodes CASSSQVQGSNTGELFF.

This clonotype was observed at least ten times. V gene TRBV13 combines with J gene TRBJ1-1, with D maybe TRBD1 (5 bases). Deletions cut 5 bases from V and 2 bases from J, with 18 bases between. The CDR3 totals 16 residues. The germline gives CDR1 PRHDT, CDR2 FYEKMQ (reference sequence). CDR3 loop: CASSPGGGDYNTEAFF. The CDR3 region has the DNA TGTGCCAGCAGCCCTGGAGGAGGGGACTATAACACTGAAGCTTTCTTT. The full variable domain, with the rest looked up from reference TRBV13 and TRBJ1-1, is AAGVIQSPRHLIKEKRETATLKCYPIPRHDTVYWYQQGPGQDPQFLISFYEKMQSDKGSIPDRFSAQQFSDYHSELNMSSLELGDSALYFCASSPGGGDYNTEAFFGQGTRLTVV.

The J gene is TRBJ2-5, the V gene TRBV12-3 or TRBV12-4; either TRBD1 or TRBD2 may supply D (7 bases each). V was clipped by 6 bases and J by 4 bases, with 18 bases between them. The CDR3 is 15 amino acids. The CDR3 DNA reads TGTGCCAGCAGACCATCTCAGGGGGGGGGAGAGACCCAGTACTTC. Its protein product is CASRPSQGGGETQYF.

This clonotype has a handful of counts. The V gene is TRBV19, the J gene TRBJ1-2; 7 nucleotides line up with TRBD1. The germline V gene has CDR1 LNHDA and CDR2 SQIVND (reference sequence). CDR3 length: 13 amino acids. Losses at the gene ends were 3 bases for V and 8 bases for J; bases not matched to a gene: 6. CDR3 sequence reads: CASSIEGARGYTF. CDR3 nucleotide sequence: TGTGCCAGTAGTATCGAGGGGGCAAGGGGCTACACCTTC. Full variable domain (missing parts from reference TRBV19 and TRBJ1-2): DGGITQSPKYLFRKEGQNVTLSCEQNLNHDAMYWYRQDPGQGLRLIYYSQIVNDFQKGDIAEGYSVSREKKESFPLTVTSAQKNPTAFYLCASSIEGARGYTFGSGTRLTVV.

This clonotype occurred many times. The gene calls are TRBV6-1 and TRBJ2-2; D unclear. The CDR3 extends over 12 amino acids. V dropped 4 bases and J dropped 4 bases, with 4 bases sitting between them. The germline gives CDR1 MNHNS, CDR2 SASEGT. CDR3: CASSGSTGELFF. CDR3 nucleotide sequence: TGTGCCAGCAGTGGGAGCACCGGGGAGCTGTTTTTT.

In this sample, this clonotype turned up many times. Here the CDR3 reads CASSHRDRDEQYF. CDR3 nucleotide sequence: TGTGCCAGCAGCCACCGGGACAGGGACGAGCAGTACTTC. V and J are TRBV6-2 or TRBV6-3 and TRBJ2-7, with TRBD1 identical over 9 bases. The CDR3 consists of 13 residues. V was pared by 6 bases and J by 5 bases, with 5 bases of the junction left unmatched. Germline V CDR1 and CDR2: MNHEY, SVGEGT.

This clonotype was seen many times. This chain joins TRBV12-3 or TRBV12-4 and TRBJ2-7, with D tentatively TRBD1 or TRBD2 (5 bases each). This CDR3 contains 14 residues. Trimming cost V 3 bases and J 10 bases, with 19 bases left between them. CDR3 DNA sequence: TGTGCCAGCAGTTTGACGGGGCGCGCGAATGGTCAGTACTTC. Translated, it gives CASSLTGRANGQYF.

The chain carries TRBV28 and TRBJ1-2; tentative D call: TRBD1 (6 bases). This CDR3 is 12 amino acids long. The V gene lost 7 bases and the J gene lost 4 bases, with 10 bases spanning the gap. Germline V lookup: CDR1 MDHEN, CDR2 SYDVKM. CDR3 loop: CASITGSYGYTF. The CDR3 DNA sequence: TGTGCCAGCATTACAGGGAGCTATGGCTACACCTTC.

The CDR3 DNA is TGTGCCTGGAGTATCAGGGGCCAAAATTCACCCCTCCACTTT. Encoded protein: CAWSIRGQNSPLHF. The V gene is TRBV30, the J gene TRBJ1-6; TRBD1 is a possible D gene (6 bases). Germline CDR1 and CDR2: GTSNPN and SVGIG (reference sequence). V was clipped by 2 bases and J by 7 bases, with 12 bases between them. This CDR3 has 14 residues.

This chain joins TRBV7-8 and TRBJ2-5; no clear D. CDR1 is SGHVS, CDR2 FQNEAQ, per germline. V lost 5 bases to trimming and J lost 5 bases, with 24 bases between them. The CDR3 covers 17 residues. CDR3 amino acids: CASSPRGVIGLRETQYF. The CDR3 DNA reads TGTGCCAGCAGCCCCCGTGGGGTCATAGGGCTGAGGGAGACCCAGTACTTC.